This T cell receptor beta chain stems from a study of shared clonotypes between healthy human individuals. Only CD45RO-negative cells positively selected for CCR7 counted as naive CD8 cells, so terminally differentiated effector memory CD45RA+ cells were excluded. Those who donated, Caucasian adults without exception, all lived in Nashville, Tennessee. A note on this clone: The antigen is unknown.

The table came from immunoSEQ multiplex PCR; TCRdb's copy has only in-frame clones and leaves some out. The repertoire has around 610,000 clones, roughly 96% of them found once; the top ten carry 0.095% to 0.13%. Study-wide points: Sequencing depth was a factor that was expected to affect clonotype sharing among donors.

The clonotype was recovered from a woman aged 25 to 45 in good health. Sequencing was performed on naive CD8+ T cells sorted from blood.

CDR3 DNA sequence: TGTGCCAGCTCACTTTGGGGTCCCGGGACAGGGAACGATGGCTACACCTTC. The encoded protein is CASSLWGPGTGNDGYTF. V usage is TRBV19 and J usage is TRBJ1-2, with 9 bases identical to TRBD1. Germline loops: CDR1 LNHDA, CDR2 SQIVND (reference sequence). J lost 6 bases, V lost 9 bases, and 20 bases had no gene match. The CDR3 spans 17 residues.